The present TCR beta chain was sequenced within a study of blood T cell repertoires in COVID-19. Looking at the study overall: The study drew acute and convalescent COVID-19 samples from the United States, Italy and Spain. In each case, the material was cDNA or gDNA derived from T cells, B-cell-depleted T cells, or PBMCs.

In the original workflow: Nucleated cell counts were estimated from reference gene primer amplification. TCRdb's table, derived via immunoSEQ multiplex PCR, lists solely in-frame clones and lacks some. The V and J calls and the clone size are those of that table, but D and trimming were determined from the DNA. This sample yields 250,000 to 300,000 clones, of which around 80% are seen a single time; 4.5% to 7% belongs to the top ten. The receptor was derived from an older man with acute or convalescent COVID-19. Material for sequencing was peripheral blood.

The CDR3 reads CASMGSEKLFF. The CDR3 nucleotides are TGTGCCAGCATGGGCTCTGAAAAACTGTTTTTT. This chain joins TRBV28 and TRBJ1-4, with no clear D. The CDR3 contains 11 residues. V was trimmed by 7 bases and J by 7 bases, leaving 7 bases between them. The germline CDR1 and CDR2 sequences are MDHEN and SYDVKM.